Sequencing of this TCR beta chain was carried out in a study of T cells in localized non-small cell lung cancer. CDR3 length: 14 residues. V gave up 0 bases and J gave up 9 bases, with 13 bases separating them. Germline CDR1 SGHKS, CDR2 YYEKEE (reference sequence). Clones were sequenced by immunoSEQ multiplex PCR, and TCRdb holds only the in-frame ones, with some missing. The sample carries approximately 70,000 clones, roughly 80% recorded once. Regarding the study as a whole: When the top 100 tumor clones were examined, a median around 61 of them also appeared in the adjacent lung, which was paired and uninvolved. Sequencing was limited to one tumor region, leaving the possibility of heterogeneity open.

Of note for this clone: The antigen is unknown.

V gene TRBV5-5 combines with J gene TRBJ2-4; tentative D call: TRBD1 (5 bases). Sample: PBMCs, taken before any cancer treatment. This TCR came from a man aged 40-75 years with stage II lung adenocarcinoma. CDR3 DNA: TGTGCCAGCAGCTTGGATCAGGGTAGGGTCATTCAGTACTTC. It specifies CASSLDQGRVIQYF.